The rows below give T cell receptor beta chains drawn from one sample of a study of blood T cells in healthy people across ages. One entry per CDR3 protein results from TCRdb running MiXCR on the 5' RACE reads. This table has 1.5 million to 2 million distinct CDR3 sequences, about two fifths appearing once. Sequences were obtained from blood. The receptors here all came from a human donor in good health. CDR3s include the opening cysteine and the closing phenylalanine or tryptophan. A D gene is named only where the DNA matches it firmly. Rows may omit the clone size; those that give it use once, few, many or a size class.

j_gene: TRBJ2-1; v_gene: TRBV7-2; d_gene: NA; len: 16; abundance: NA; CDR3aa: CASSLVEGGSYNEQFF; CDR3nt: TGTGCCAGCAGCTTAGTTGAGGGGGGGAGCTACAATGAGCAGTTCTTC
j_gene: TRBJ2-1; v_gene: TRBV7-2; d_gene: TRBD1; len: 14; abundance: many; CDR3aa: CASSSQGAHNEQFF; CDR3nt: TGTGCCAGCAGCTCGCAGGGGGCGCATAATGAGCAGTTCTTC
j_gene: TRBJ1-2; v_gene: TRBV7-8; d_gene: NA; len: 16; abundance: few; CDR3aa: CASSLGRRGQNYGYTF; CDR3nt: TGTGCCAGCAGCTTAGGGCGGCGGGGGCAAAACTATGGCTACACCTTC
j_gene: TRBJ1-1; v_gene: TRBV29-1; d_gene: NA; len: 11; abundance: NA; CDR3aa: CSVSLAFEAFF; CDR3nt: TGCAGCGTTTCATTAGCATTTGAAGCTTTCTTT
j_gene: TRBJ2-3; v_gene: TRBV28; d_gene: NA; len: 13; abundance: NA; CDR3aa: CASLDLGTDTQYF; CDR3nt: TGTGCCAGCCTGGACCTCGGTACAGATACGCAGTATTTT
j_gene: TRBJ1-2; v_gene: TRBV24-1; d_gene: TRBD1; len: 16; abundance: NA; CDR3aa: CATSSTGTGLLSSYTF; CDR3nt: TGTGCCACCAGTTCTACCGGGACAGGGCTTCTCAGTAGCTACACCTTC
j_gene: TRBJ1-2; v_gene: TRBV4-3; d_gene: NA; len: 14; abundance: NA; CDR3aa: CASSQESGSYGYTF; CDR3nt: TGCGCCAGCAGCCAAGAATCGGGTAGCTATGGCTACACCTTC
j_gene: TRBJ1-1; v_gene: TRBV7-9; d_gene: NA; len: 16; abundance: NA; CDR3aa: CASSSRPGTFNTEAFF; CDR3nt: TGTGCCAGCAGCTCCCGTCCCGGGACTTTTAACACTGAAGCTTTCTTT
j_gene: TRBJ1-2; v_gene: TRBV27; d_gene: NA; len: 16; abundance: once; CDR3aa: CASSLIPGESNYGYTF; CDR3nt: TGTGCCAGCAGTTTAATCCCAGGGGAATCTAACTATGGCTACACCTTC
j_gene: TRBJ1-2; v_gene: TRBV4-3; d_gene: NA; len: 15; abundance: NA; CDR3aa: CASSQEQLSNYGYTF; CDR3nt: TGCGCCAGCAGCCAAGAACAGCTATCTAACTATGGCTACACTTTC
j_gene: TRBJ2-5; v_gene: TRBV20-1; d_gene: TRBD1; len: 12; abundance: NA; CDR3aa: CSAIQGVETQYF; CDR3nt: TGCAGTGCGATCCAGGGGGTCGAGACCCAGTACTTC
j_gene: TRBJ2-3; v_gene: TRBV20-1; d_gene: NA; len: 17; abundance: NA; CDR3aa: CSASNPSGGVPTDTQYF; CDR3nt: TGCAGTGCTAGTAATCCCTCTGGGGGAGTACCCACAGATACGCAGTATTTT
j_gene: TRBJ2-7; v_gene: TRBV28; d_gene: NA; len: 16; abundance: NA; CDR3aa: CASRPLLRDNTYEQYF; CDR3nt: TGTGCCAGCAGACCTTTGCTCCGGGACAATACCTACGAGCAGTACTTC
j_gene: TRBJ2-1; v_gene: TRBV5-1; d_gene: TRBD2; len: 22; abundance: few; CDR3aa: CASRFWALTSGGPNPTYNEQFF; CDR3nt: TGCGCCAGCAGGTTCTGGGCCCTGACTAGCGGGGGGCCGAACCCCACCTACAATGAGCAGTTCTTC
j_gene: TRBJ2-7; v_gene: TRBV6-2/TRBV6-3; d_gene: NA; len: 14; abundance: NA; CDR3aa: CASSYFTSSDEQYF; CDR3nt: TGTGCCAGCAGTTACTTTACTAGCAGCGACGAGCAGTACTTC
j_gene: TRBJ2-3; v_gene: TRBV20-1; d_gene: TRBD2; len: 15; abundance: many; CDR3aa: CSARKSSGGTDTQYF; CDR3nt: TGCAGTGCTAGGAAGAGTAGCGGGGGCACAGATACGCAGTATTTT
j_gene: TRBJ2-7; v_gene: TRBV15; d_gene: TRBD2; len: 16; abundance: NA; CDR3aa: CATSRVRLAGGYEQYF; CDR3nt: TGTGCCACCAGCAGAGTCAGACTAGCGGGGGGGTACGAGCAGTACTTC
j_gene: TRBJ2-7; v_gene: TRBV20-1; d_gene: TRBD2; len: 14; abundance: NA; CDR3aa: CSARGSGDRYEQYF; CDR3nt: TGCAGTGCTAGAGGAAGCGGGGACCGCTACGAGCAGTACTTC
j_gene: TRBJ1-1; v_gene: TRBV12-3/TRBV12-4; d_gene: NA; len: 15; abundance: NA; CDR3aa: CASSLHGTPNTEAFF; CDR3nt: TGTGCCAGCAGTCTCCACGGGACACCGAACACTGAAGCTTTCTTT
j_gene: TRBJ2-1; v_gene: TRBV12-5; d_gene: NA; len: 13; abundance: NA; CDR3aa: CASGPLGFNEQFF; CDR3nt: TGTGCTAGTGGCCCATTAGGTTTCAATGAGCAGTTCTTC
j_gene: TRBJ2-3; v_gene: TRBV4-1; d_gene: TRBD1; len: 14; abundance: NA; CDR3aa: CASSQGQGVDTQYF; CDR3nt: TGCGCCAGCAGCCAGGGACAGGGTGTGGATACGCAGTATTTT
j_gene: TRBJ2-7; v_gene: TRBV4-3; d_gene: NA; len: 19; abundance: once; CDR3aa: CASSQDSTGRAGSPYEQYF; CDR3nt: TGCGCCAGCAGCCAAGATTCAACCGGGCGGGCAGGGAGCCCCTACGAGCAGTACTTC
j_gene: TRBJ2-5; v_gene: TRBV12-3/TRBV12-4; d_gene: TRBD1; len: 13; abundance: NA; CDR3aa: CASSGTVAETQYF; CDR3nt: TGTGCCAGCAGCGGGACAGTAGCAGAGACCCAGTACTTC
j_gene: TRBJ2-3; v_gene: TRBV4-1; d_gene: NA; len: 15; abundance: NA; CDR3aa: CASSQEGSHTDTQYF; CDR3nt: TGCGCCAGCAGCCAAGAGGGTTCGCACACAGATACGCAGTATTTT
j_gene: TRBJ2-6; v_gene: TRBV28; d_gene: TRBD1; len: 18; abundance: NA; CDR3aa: CASSFGLDRGSGANVLTF; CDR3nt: TGTGCCAGCAGTTTTGGTCTGGACAGGGGATCTGGGGCCAACGTCCTGACTTTC
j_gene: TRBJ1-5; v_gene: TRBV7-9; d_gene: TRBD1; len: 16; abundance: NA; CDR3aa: CASSSGTGNPSEPQHF; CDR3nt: TGTGCCAGCAGTTCCGGGACAGGGAACCCCAGCGAGCCCCAGCATTTT
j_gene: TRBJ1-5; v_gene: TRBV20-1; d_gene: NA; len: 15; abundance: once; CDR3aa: CSARAGPRGDQPQHF; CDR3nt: TGCAGTGCTAGAGCGGGACCCCGAGGGGATCAGCCCCAGCATTTT
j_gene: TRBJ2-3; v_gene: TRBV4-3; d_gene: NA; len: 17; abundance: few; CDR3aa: CASSPPPQGGRTDTQYF; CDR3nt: TGCGCCAGCAGCCCACCTCCCCAAGGGGGACGCACAGATACGCAGTATTTT
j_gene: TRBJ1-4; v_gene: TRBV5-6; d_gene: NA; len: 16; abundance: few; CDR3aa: CASSSIRAIREEKLFF; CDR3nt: TGTGCCAGCAGCTCGATTAGGGCCATACGAGAGGAAAAACTGTTTTTT
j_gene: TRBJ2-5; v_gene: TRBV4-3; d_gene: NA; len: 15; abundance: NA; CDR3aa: CASSQDWTYQETQYF; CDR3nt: TGCGCCAGCAGCCAAGATTGGACGTACCAAGAGACCCAGTACTTC
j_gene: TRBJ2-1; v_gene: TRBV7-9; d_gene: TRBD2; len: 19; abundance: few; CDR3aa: CASSPTSGGTYRTYNEQFF; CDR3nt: TGTGCCAGCAGCCCGACTAGCGGGGGGACCTATAGGACCTACAATGAGCAGTTCTTC
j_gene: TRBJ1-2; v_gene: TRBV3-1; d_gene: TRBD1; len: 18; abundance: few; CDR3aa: CASSQDGVFEGGFYGYTF; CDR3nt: TGTGCCAGCAGCCAAGACGGGGTATTCGAAGGGGGCTTCTATGGCTACACCTTC
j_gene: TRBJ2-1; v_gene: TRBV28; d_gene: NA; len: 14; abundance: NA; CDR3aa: CASSLVQTNNEQFF; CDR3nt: TGTGCCAGCAGTTTAGTCCAGACAAACAATGAGCAGTTCTTC
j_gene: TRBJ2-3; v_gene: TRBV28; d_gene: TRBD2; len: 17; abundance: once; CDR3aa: CASSLWSSGGPQIRQYF; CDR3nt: TGTGCCAGCAGTTTATGGTCGAGCGGGGGACCACAGATAAGGCAGTATTTT
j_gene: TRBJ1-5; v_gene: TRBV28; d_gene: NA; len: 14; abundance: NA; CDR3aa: CASRFENRNQPQHF; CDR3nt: TGTGCCAGCAGGTTCGAAAACAGGAATCAGCCCCAGCATTTT
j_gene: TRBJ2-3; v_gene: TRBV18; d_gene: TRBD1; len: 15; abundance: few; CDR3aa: CASSAGTGAPHTQYF; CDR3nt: TGTGCCAGCTCAGCCGGGACAGGAGCACCCCATACGCAGTATTTT
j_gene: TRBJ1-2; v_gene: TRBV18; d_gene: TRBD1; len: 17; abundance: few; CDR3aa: CASSPPDRAKVLQGYTF; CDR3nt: TGTGCCAGCTCACCACCGGACAGGGCTAAGGTCCTTCAGGGCTACACCTTC
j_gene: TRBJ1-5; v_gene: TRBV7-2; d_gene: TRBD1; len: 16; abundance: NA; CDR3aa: CASSLMRTGSNQPQHF; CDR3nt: TGTGCCAGCAGCTTAATGAGGACAGGTAGCAATCAGCCCCAGCATTTT
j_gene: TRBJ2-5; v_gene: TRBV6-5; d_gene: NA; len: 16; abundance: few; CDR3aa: CASSYSTGTFQETQYF; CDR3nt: TGTGCCAGCAGTTACTCGACGGGTACCTTTCAAGAGACCCAGTACTTC
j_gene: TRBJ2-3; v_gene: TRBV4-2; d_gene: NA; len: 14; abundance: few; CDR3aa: CASNEGGETDTQYF; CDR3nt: TGTGCCAGCAACGAAGGGGGGGAGACAGATACGCAGTATTTT
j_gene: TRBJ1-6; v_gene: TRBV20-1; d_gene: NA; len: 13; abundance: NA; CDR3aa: CSAPSGGDSPLHF; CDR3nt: TGCAGTGCCCCAAGCGGGGGCGATTCACCCCTCCACTTT
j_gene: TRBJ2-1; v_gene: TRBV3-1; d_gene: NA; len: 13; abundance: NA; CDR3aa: CASSQGVADEQFF; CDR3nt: TGTGCCAGCAGCCAAGGTGTGGCGGATGAGCAGTTCTTC
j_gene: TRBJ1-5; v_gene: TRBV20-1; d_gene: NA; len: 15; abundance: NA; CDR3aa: CSAREKYNSNQPQHF; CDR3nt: TGCAGTGCTAGGGAGAAATACAATAGCAATCAGCCCCAGCATTTT
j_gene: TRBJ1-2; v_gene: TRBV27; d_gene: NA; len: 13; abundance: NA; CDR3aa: CASSLSWHAGYTF; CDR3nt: TGTGCCAGCAGTTTATCGTGGCATGCTGGCTACACCTTC
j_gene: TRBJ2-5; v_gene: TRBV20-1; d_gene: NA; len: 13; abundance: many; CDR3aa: CSARGASEETQYF; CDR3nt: TGCAGTGCTCGGGGGGCTTCCGAGGAGACCCAGTACTTC
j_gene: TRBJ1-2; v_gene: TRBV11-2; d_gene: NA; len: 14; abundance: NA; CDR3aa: CASSLDNIRHGYTF; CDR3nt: TGTGCCAGCAGCTTAGATAATATCCGGCATGGCTACACCTTC
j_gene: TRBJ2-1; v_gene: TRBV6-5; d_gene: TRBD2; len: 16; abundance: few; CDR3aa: CASSKTSGGPGNEQFF; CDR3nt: TGTGCCAGCAGTAAGACTAGCGGGGGGCCTGGGAATGAGCAGTTCTTC